The clone carrying this TCR beta chain was counted at least ten times. The target antigen is unknown. V was cut by 6 bases and J by 5 bases, with 10 bases left in between. The CDR3 runs to 12 residues. Unique molecular identifiers were present on the cDNA, which also gained a universal primer site by template switching. TCRdb fed the 5' RACE reads into MiXCR, producing one record per CDR3 protein. The profile covers around 490,000 distinct CDR3 sequences, with roughly an eighth appearing a single time and around 0.98% taken by the ten largest. The data were obtained in a study of identical twins. Regarding the study as a whole: With abundant cord blood beta clonotypes, insertions were fewer; memory repertoires showed no such pattern.

All donors were healthy Caucasians. In addition, the sample was reused for a study of yellow fever vaccine responses in identical twins. That source adds: The authors reported partly convergent, partly personalized vaccine responses in identical twins.

This receptor was taken from a woman between 18 and 30 years old in good health. The sample was CD4+ T cells sorted from blood. The genes are TRBV12-3 or TRBV12-4 and TRBJ2-5; unclear D gene. The CDR3 protein is CASSPIFETQYF. The CDR3 nucleotides read TGTGCCAGCAGCCCCATATTCGAGACCCAGTACTTC.